This record looks at one T cell receptor beta chain sequence and its context. Per the original data handling: For nucleated cells, counts were estimated from reference gene primer amplification. Sequencing was performed with immunoSEQ multiplex PCR; in TCRdb, only in-frame clones are kept and a portion is missing. V, J and clone size derive from that table, while D and trimming were established from the DNA sequence. The sample lists tens of thousands of clones, roughly four fifths seen once, with approximately 19% in the top ten. The CDR3 spans 13 residues. The V gene lost 7 bases and the J gene lost 3 bases, with 12 bases spanning the gap. The germline V gene encodes CDR1 SGHNT and CDR2 YENEEA. The data were taken from a study of blood T cell repertoires in COVID-19. Study overall: Samples taken during acute and convalescent COVID-19 were collected in the United States, Italy and Spain. The analysed material was cDNA or gDNA that came from T cells, B-cell-depleted T cells, or PBMCs.

The source material was peripheral blood. The rearrangement uses TRBV11-3 and TRBJ1-1; no firm D call. This receptor was obtained from a woman at least 80 years old with active or convalescent COVID-19. CDR3 region: CASILGDDTEAFF. CDR3 sequence (DNA): TGTGCCAGCATCCTCGGGGATGACACTGAAGCTTTCTTT.